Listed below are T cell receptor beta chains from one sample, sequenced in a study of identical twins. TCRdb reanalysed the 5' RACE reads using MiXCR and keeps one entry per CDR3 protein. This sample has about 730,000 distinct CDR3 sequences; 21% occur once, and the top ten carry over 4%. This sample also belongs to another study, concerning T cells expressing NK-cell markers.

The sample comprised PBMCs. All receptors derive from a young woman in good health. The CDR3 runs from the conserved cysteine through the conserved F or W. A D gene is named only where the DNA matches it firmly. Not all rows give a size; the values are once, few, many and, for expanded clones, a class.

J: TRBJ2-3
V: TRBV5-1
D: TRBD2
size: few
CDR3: CASSYSGGARDTQYF
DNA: TGCGCCAGCAGCTATAGCGGGGGGGCCAGAGATACGCAGTATTTT

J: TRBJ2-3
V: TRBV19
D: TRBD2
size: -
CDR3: CASSIAGLAGGLDTQYF
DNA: TGTGCCAGTAGTATAGCCGGACTAGCGGGAGGTCTTGATACGCAGTATTTT

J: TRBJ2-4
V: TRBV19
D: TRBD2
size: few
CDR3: CASSIGTSGRAKNIQYF
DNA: TGTGCCAGTAGTATAGGGACTAGCGGGAGGGCCAAAAACATTCAGTACTTC

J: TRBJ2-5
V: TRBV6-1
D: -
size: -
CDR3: CASDGQTQETQYF
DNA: TGTGCCAGCGACGGACAAACCCAAGAGACCCAGTACTTC

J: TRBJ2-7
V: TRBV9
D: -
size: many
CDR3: CASSLGPSSSYEQYF
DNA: TGTGCCAGCAGCTTGGGACCGTCCTCTTCCTACGAGCAGTACTTC

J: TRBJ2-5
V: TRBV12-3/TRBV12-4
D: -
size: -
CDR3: CASSFTPETQYF
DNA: TGTGCCAGCAGTTTTACCCCGGAGACCCAGTACTTC

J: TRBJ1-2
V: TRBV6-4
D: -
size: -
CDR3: CASTDWMRDTGYGYTF
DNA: TGTGCCAGCACGGACTGGATGCGGGACACCGGCTATGGCTACACCTTC

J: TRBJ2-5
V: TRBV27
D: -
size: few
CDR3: CASSPRFSNTETQYF
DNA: TGTGCCAGCAGTCCCCGCTTTAGCAACACAGAGACCCAGTACTTC

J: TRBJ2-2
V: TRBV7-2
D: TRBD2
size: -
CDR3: CASSSGLAHSTGELFF
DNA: TGTGCCAGCAGCTCCGGACTAGCGCACAGTACCGGGGAGCTGTTTTTT

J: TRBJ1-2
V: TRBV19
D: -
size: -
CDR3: CASSPGTYGYGYTF
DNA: TGTGCCAGTAGTCCCGGGACCTATGGCTATGGCTACACCTTC

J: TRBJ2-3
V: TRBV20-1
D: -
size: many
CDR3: CSAGEDTQYF
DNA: TGCAGTGCTGGGGAGGATACGCAGTATTTT

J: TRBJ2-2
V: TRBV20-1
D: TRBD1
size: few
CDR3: CSARARDRGSTGELFF
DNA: TGCAGTGCTAGAGCCCGGGACAGAGGGAGCACCGGGGAGCTGTTTTTT

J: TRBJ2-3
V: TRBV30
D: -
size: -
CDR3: CAWNYRLGAGSPGDTQYF
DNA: TGTGCCTGGAATTATCGGTTGGGGGCCGGCAGCCCGGGAGATACGCAGTATTTT

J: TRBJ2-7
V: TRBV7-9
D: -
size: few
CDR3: CASSLIHYEQYF
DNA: TGTGCCAGCAGCTTGATTCACTACGAGCAGTACTTC

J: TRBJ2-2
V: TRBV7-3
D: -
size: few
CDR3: CASSSSSGAAGELFF
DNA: TGTGCCAGCAGCTCGAGTTCAGGTGCGGCCGGGGAGCTGTTTTTT

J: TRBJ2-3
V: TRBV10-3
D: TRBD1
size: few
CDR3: CAISEPDRGQKDTQYF
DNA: TGTGCCATCAGTGAACCAGACAGGGGGCAAAAAGATACGCAGTATTTT

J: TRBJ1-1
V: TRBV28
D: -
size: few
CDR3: CASKLYTEAFF
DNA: TGTGCCAGCAAGCTGTACACTGAAGCTTTCTTT

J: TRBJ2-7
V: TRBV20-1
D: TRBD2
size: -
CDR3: CSASRGLAYEQYF
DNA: TGCAGTGCAAGCAGGGGACTAGCCTACGAGCAGTACTTC

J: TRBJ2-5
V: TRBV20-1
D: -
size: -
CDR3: CSERRTVEETQYF
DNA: TGCAGTGAAAGAAGGACAGTCGAAGAGACCCAGTACTTC

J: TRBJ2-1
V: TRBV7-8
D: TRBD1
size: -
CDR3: CASSAKGQTYNEQFF
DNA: TGTGCCAGCAGCGCCAAGGGACAGACCTACAATGAGCAGTTCTTC

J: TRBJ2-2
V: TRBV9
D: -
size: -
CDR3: CASSGRHANTGELFF
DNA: TGTGCCAGCAGCGGACGACACGCGAACACCGGGGAGCTGTTTTTT

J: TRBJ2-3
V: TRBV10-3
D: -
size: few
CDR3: CAINGRHPSTDTQYF
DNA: TGTGCCATCAACGGGAGACACCCGAGCACAGATACGCAGTATTTT

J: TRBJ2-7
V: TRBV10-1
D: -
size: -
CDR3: CASSESGGLNEQYF
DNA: TGCGCCAGCAGTGAATCTGGGGGCTTAAACGAGCAGTACTTC

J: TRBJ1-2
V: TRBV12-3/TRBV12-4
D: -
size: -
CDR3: CASSFSDNYGYTF
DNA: TGTGCCAGCAGTTTCTCAGATAACTATGGCTACACCTTC

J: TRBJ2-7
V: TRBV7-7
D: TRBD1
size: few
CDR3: CASSYRDRDDYEQYF
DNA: TGTGCTAGCAGCTACCGGGACAGGGATGACTACGAGCAGTACTTC

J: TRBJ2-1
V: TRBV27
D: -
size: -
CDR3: CASSFGYRSDGNEQFF
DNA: TGTGCCAGCAGCTTCGGTTACCGGTCTGACGGCAATGAGCAGTTCTTC

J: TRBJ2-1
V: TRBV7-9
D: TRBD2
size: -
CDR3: CASSILSGRAGNEQFF
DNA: TGTGCCAGCAGCATACTTAGCGGGAGGGCCGGCAATGAGCAGTTCTTC

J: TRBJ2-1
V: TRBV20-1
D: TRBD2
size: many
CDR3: CSAILAGGHEQFF
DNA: TGCAGTGCTATACTAGCGGGGGGGCACGAGCAGTTCTTC

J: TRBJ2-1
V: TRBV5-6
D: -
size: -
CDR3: CASSLVQTYNEQFF
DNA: TGTGCCAGCAGCTTGGTCCAGACCTACAATGAGCAGTTCTTC

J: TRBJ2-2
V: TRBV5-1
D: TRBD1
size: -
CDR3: CASTLRQGRTGELFF
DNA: TGCGCCAGCACCTTGCGACAGGGTAGGACCGGGGAGCTGTTTTTT

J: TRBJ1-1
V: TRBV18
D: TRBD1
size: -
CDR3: CASSLADREYTEAFF
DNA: TGTGCCAGCTCGCTAGCTGACAGGGAATACACTGAAGCTTTCTTT

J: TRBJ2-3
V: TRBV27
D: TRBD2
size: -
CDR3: CASSSIAGTDTQYF
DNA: TGTGCCAGCAGTTCAATAGCGGGAACCGATACGCAGTATTTT

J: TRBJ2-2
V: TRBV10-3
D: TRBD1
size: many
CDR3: CAITPTGTGGVGELFF
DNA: TGTGCCATCACACCAACCGGGACAGGGGGCGTCGGGGAGCTGTTTTTT

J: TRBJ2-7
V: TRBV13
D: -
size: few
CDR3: CASSEDSTYEQYF
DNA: TGTGCCAGCAGCGAAGACAGTACCTACGAGCAGTACTTC

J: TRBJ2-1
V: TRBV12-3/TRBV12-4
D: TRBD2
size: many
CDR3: CASGASGSSEQFF
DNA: TGTGCCAGCGGGGCTAGCGGGAGCAGTGAGCAGTTCTTC

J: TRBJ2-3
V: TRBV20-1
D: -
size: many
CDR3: CSASPLTDTQYF
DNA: TGCAGTGCTAGCCCACTCACAGATACGCAGTATTTT

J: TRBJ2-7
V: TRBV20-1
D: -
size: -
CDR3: CSARDTTPEQYF
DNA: TGCAGTGCTAGAGATACGACTCCCGAGCAGTACTTC

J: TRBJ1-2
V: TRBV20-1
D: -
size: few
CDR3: CSAPDFNYGYTF
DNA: TGCAGTGCCCCTGACTTTAACTATGGCTACACCTTC

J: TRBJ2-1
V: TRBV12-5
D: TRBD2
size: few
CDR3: CASGLPPPGLAGTNEQFF
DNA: TGTGCTAGTGGTTTGCCCCCTCCCGGACTAGCGGGGACCAATGAGCAGTTCTTC

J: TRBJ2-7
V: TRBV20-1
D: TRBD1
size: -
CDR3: CSAIGGATVYEQYF
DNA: TGCAGTGCTATAGGGGGCGCGACCGTCTACGAGCAGTACTTC

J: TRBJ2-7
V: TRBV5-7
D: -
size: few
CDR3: CASTSTRSYEQYF
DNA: TGTGCCAGCACTTCGACTAGATCCTACGAGCAGTACTTC

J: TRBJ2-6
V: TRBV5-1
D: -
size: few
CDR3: CASSPGQYSGANVLTF
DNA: TGCGCCAGCAGCCCGGGCCAGTACTCTGGGGCCAACGTCCTGACTTTC

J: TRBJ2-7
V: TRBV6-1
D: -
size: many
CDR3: CASSGRSSYEQYF
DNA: TGTGCCAGTTCAGGGCGCAGCTCCTACGAGCAGTACTTC

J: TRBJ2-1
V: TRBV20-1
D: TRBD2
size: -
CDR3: CSAGSSGGVFRSYNEQFF
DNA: TGCAGTGCTGGATCTAGCGGGGGAGTCTTTAGATCCTACAATGAGCAGTTCTTC

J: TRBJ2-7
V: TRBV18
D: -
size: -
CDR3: CASSPDLAKDEQYF
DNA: TGTGCCAGCTCACCCGACCTGGCAAAGGACGAGCAGTACTTC

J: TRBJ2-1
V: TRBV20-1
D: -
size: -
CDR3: CSAWKQGGLSYNEQFF
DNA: TGCAGTGCTTGGAAGCAGGGCGGGTTATCCTACAATGAGCAGTTCTTC

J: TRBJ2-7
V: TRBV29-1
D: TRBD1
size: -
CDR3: CSALTGYEQYF
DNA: TGCAGCGCATTGACAGGGTACGAGCAGTACTTC

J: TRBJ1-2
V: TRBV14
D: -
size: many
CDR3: CASSQGPGGYTF
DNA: TGTGCCAGCAGCCAAGGACCCGGGGGCTACACCTTC

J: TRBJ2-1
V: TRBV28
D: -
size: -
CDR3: CASSPWRGGRNEQFF
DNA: TGTGCCAGCAGTCCTTGGAGGGGGGGCCGCAATGAGCAGTTCTTC

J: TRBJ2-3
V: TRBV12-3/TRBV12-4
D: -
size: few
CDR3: CASSLEASGYQATQYF
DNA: TGTGCCAGCAGTTTAGAGGCTAGTGGGTACCAGGCTACGCAGTATTTT

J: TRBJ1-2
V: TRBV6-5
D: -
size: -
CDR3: CAAGGYMDGYTF
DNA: TGTGCCGCGGGGGGGTATATGGATGGCTACACCTTC

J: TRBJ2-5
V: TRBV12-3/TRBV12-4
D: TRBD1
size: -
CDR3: CASSLRGQGFETQYF
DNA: TGTGCCAGCAGTTTACGGGGACAGGGTTTTGAGACCCAGTACTTC

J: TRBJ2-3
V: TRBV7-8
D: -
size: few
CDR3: CASSLRTGAEDTQYF
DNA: TGTGCCAGCAGCCTAAGAACGGGAGCTGAAGATACGCAGTATTTT

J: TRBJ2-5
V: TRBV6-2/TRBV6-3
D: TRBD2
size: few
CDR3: CASNAGGQETQYF
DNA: TGTGCCAGCAACGCGGGGGGACAAGAGACCCAGTACTTC